The 6 T cell receptor beta chains given below trace back to one sample, sequenced in a study of blood T cell repertoires in COVID-19. The method was immunoSEQ multiplex PCR; TCRdb's version includes in-frame clones alone and lacks a portion of them. Of about 380,000 clones listed, about 89% are singletons. The sequenced sample consisted of PBMCs or T cells enriched from blood (not recorded which). The receptors here all came from a man aged 25-45 years who had recovered from COVID-19.

The chain employs TRBV18 and TRBJ1-6; D is perhaps TRBD1 (6 bases). The length of the CDR3 is 13 residues. Germline assignment: CDR1 KGHSH and CDR2 LQKENI. The germline V and J ends were trimmed by 5 bases and 12 bases, with 14 bases remaining between them. The CDR3 nucleotides read TGTGCCAGCTCATCAGGGGAGGGCAGACCCCTCCACTTT. Translated, it gives CASSSGEGRPLHF.

The rearrangement links TRBV5-1 to TRBJ2-1, with D perhaps matching TRBD1 (5 bases). CDR3 length: 15 amino acids. Trimming stripped 0 bases from V and 4 bases from J, with 11 bases between. Germline CDR1 reads SGHRS; CDR2 reads YFSETQ. In DNA, the CDR3 is TGCGCCAGCAGCTTGGGCCAGGGTCCTTACAATGAGCAGTTCTTC. Protein sequence: CASSLGQGPYNEQFF.

The V and J genes are TRBV5-6 and TRBJ2-7; TRBD1 matches 11 bases. Looked up from germline, CDR1 is SGHDT and CDR2 is YYEEEE. This CDR3 region has 15 residues. J lost 3 bases, V lost 0 bases, and 2 bases had no gene match. This chain's CDR3 is CASSLGGTGGYEQYF. As DNA, the CDR3 is TGTGCCAGCAGCTTGGGTGGGACAGGGGGCTACGAGCAGTACTTC.

This chain links TRBV7-9 with TRBJ2-3; TRBD2 matches at 8 bases. The V and J ends lost 4 bases and 4 bases, in that order; junction bases with no gene match: 1. The CDR3 extends over 13 amino acids. Germline lookup yields CDR1 SEHNR and CDR2 FQNEAQ (reference sequence). This CDR3 reads CASSSLAADTQYF. In DNA form, the CDR3 reads TGTGCCAGCAGCTCACTAGCGGCAGATACGCAGTATTTT. The full variable domain, completed using reference TRBV7-9 and TRBJ2-3, is DTGVSQNPRHKITKRGQNVTFRCDPISEHNRLYWYRQTLGQGPEFLTYFQNEAQLEKSRLLSDRFSAERPKGSFSTLEIQRTEQGDSAMYLCASSSLAADTQYFGPGTRLTVL.

The table lists this clone with a count of one. The chain employs TRBV2 and TRBJ1-2; 8 bases are shared with TRBD1. Germline CDR1 SNHLY, CDR2 FYNNEI. This CDR3 is built from 14 residues. J was trimmed by 6 bases and V by 4 bases; bases with no gene match: 7. The CDR3 region is CASSVFGQGNGYTF. The CDR3 nucleotides read TGTGCCAGCAGTGTCTTCGGACAGGGTAATGGCTACACCTTC.

The genes are TRBV5-4 and TRBJ1-6; weak D call: TRBD1 (5 bases). Germline loops: CDR1 SGHNT, CDR2 YYREEE (reference sequence). The CDR3 length is 15 residues. V was cut by 4 bases and J by 7 bases, with 15 bases left in between. For the CDR3, the DNA is TGTGCCAGCAGCCAGTCAGGGATTTCGAATTCACCCCTCCACTTT. Its translation is CASSQSGISNSPLHF. The full variable domain, its missing parts supplied by reference TRBV5-4 and TRBJ1-6, is ETGVTQSPTHLIKTRGQQVTLRCSSQSGHNTVSWYQQALGQGPQFIFQYYREEENGRGNFPPRFSGLQFPNYSSELNVNALELDDSALYLCASSQSGISNSPLHFGNGTRLTVT.